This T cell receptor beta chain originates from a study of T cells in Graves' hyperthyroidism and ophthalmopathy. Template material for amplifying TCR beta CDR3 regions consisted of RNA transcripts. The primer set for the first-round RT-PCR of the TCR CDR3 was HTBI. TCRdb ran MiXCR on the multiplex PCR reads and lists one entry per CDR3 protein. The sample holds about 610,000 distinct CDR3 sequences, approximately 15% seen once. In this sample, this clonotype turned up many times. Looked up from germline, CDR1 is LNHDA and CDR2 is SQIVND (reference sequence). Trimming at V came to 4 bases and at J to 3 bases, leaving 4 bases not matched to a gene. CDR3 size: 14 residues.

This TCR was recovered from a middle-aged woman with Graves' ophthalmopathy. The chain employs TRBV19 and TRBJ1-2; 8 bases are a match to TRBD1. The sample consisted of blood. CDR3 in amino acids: CASSTMTGDYGYTF. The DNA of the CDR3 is TGTGCCAGTAGTACTATGACAGGGGACTATGGCTACACCTTC.